The present TCR beta chain was sequenced within a study of cytomegalovirus exposure and HLA in healthy donors. Turning to this clone: As yet, its antigen is unknown.

Researchers ran the PCR with 60 Vbeta and 13 Jbeta primers. The data were produced by immunoSEQ multiplex PCR, yet TCRdb's version contains in-frame clones alone and is incomplete. The profile covers around 120,000 clones, with roughly 85% appearing a single time and approximately 1.2% taken by the ten largest. Study results and caveats: Cytomegalovirus association was assigned to about 150 TCR beta chains. As a later analysis showed, a missense DCLRE1C variant was linked to trimming of TCR beta V- and J-genes. What TCR beta sequences reportedly achieved was accurate prediction of HLA-A and HLA-B alleles in most subjects. Among the most significant clusters, several appeared linked to common viral pathogens in a later analysis.

V was clipped by 0 bases and J by 1 base; unmatched bases: 5. The CDR3 totals 16 residues. The V gene's germline CDR1 is LGHNA and CDR2 YSLEER. This chain joins TRBV4-3 and TRBJ2-7; the match to TRBD2 covers 8 bases. The sequenced sample was PBMCs. The sequence derives from a boy younger than 18 in good health and CMV-seronegative. The CDR3 here is CASSQEVTSGSYEQYF. The CDR3 DNA reads as TGCGCCAGCAGCCAAGAAGTCACTAGCGGTTCCTACGAGCAGTACTTC.